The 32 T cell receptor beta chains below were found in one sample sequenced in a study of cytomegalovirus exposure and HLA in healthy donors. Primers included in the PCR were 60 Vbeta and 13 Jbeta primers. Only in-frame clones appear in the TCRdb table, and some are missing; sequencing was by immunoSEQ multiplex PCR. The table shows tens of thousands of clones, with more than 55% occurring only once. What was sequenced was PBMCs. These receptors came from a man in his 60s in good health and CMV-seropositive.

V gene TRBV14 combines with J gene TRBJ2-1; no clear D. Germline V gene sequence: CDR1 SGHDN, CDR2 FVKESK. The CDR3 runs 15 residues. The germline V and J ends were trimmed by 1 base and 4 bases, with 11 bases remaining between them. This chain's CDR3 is CASSQVWSTYNEQFF. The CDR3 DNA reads TGTGCCAGCAGCCAAGTGTGGTCTACGTACAATGAGCAGTTCTTC.

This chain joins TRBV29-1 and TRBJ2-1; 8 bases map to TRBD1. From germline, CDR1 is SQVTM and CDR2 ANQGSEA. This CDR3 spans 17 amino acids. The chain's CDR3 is CSVQLEDRRDRYNEQFF. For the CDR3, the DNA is TGCAGTGTCCAGCTCGAAGATCGGCGGGACAGGTACAATGAGCAGTTCTTC.

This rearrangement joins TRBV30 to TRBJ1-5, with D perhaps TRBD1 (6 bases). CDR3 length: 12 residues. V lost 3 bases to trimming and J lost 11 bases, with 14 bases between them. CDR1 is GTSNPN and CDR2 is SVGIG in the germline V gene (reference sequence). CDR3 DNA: TGTGCCTGGAGCCGGGGTCCAGGGGCCCAGCATTTT. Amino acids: CAWSRGPGAQHF.

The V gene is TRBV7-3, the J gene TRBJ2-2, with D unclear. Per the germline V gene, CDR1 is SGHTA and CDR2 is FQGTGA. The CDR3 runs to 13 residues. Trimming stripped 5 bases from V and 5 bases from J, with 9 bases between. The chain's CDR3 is CASSRQPTGELFF. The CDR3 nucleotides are TGTGCCAGCAGCCGACAACCGACCGGGGAGCTGTTTTTT.

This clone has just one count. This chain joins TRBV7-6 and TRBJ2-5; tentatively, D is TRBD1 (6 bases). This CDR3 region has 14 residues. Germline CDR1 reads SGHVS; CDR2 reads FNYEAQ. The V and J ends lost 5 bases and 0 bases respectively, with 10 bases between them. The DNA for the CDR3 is TGTGCCAGCAGCCCTGGACAGAACCAAGAGACCCAGTACTTC. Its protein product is CASSPGQNQETQYF.

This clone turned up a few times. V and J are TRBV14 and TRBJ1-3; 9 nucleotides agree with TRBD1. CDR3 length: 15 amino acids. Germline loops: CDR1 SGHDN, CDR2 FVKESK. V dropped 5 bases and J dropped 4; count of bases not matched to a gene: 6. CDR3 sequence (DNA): TGTGCCAGCAGCTACCTCGGGACAGGGGGAAACACCATATATTTT. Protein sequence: CASSYLGTGGNTIYF.

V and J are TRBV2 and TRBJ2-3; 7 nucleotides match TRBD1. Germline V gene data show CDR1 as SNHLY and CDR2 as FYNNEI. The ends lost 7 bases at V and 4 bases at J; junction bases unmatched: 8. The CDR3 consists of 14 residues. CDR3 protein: CASTRTGPSDTQYF. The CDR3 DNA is TGTGCCAGCACCCGGACAGGCCCCTCAGATACGCAGTATTTT.

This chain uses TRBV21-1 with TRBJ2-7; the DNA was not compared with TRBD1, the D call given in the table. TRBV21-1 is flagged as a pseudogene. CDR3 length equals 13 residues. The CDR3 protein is CASSKGNRDEQYF. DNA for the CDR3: TGTGCCAGCAGCAAAGGGAACAGGGACGAGCAGTACTTC.

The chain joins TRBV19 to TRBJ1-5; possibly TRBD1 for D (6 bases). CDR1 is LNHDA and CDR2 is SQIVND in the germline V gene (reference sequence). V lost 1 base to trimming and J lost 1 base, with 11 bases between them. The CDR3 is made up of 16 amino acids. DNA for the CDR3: TGTGCCAGTAGTATAGTTGGGGACATAAGCAATCAGCCCCAGCATTTT. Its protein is CASSIVGDISNQPQHF.

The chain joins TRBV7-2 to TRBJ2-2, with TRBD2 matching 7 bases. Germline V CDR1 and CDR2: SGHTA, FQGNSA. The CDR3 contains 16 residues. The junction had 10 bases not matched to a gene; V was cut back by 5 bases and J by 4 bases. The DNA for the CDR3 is TGTGCCAGCAGCCCCCCCAGGCGGGGGTTCACCGGGGAGCTGTTTTTT. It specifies CASSPPRRGFTGELFF.

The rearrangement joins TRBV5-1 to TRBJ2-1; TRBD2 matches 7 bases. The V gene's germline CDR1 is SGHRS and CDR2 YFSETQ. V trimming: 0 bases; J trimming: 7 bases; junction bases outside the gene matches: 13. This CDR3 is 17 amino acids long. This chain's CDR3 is CASSLEAGAAYQNEQFF. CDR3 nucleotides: TGCGCCAGCAGCTTGGAGGCGGGAGCAGCCTATCAAAATGAGCAGTTCTTC.

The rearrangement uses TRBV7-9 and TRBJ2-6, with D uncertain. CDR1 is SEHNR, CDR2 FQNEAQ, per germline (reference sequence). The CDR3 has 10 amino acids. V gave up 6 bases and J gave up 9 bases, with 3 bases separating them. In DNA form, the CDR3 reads TGTGCCAGCAGTAACAACGTCCTGACTTTC. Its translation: CASSNNVLTF.

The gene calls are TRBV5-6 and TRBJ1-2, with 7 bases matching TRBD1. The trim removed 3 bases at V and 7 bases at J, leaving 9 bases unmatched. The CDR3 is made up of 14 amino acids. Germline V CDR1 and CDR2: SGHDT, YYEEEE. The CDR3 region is CASSSVLQGCGYTF. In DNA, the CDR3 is TGTGCCAGCAGCTCCGTATTACAGGGGTGTGGCTACACCTTC. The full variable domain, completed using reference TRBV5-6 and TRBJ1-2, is DAGVTQSPTHLIKTRGQQVTLRCSPKSGHDTVSWYQQALGQGPQFIFQYYEEEERQRGNFPDRFSGHQFPNYSSELNVNALLLGDSALYLCASSSVLQGCGYTFGSGTRLTVV.

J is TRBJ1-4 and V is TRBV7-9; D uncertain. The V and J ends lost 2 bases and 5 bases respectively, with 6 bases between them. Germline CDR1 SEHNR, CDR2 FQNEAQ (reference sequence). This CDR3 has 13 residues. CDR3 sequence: CASSLRSNEKLFF. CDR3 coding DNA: TGTGCCAGCAGCTTAAGGAGCAATGAAAAACTGTTTTTT.

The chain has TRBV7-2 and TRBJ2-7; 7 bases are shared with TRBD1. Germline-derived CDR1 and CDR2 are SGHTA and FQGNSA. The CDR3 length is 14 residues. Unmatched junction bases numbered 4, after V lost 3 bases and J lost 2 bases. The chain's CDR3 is CASSLIDRAYEQYF. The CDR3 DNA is TGTGCCAGCAGCTTGATCGACAGGGCCTACGAGCAGTACTTC.

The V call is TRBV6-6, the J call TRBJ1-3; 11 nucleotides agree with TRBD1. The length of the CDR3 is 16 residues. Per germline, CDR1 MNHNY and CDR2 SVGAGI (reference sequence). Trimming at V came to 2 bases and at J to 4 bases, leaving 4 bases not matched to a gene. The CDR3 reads CASSYGTGGVGNTIYF. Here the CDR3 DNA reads TGTGCCAGCAGTTACGGGACAGGGGGAGTAGGAAACACCATATATTTT.

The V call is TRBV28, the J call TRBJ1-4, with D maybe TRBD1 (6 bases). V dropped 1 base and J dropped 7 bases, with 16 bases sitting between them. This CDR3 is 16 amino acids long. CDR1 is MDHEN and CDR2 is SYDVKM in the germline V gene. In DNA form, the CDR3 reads TGTGCCAGCAGTTTATTGGGTGGCAGGGGTGCTGAAAAACTGTTTTTT. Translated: CASSLLGGRGAEKLFF.

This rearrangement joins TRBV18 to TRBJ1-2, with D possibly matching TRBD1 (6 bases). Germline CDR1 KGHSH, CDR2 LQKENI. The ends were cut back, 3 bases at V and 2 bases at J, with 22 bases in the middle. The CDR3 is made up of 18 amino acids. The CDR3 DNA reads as TGTGCCAGCTCACCGCGGAGAGAAACAGGGTTAGGGAACTATGGCTACACCTTC. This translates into CASSPRRETGLGNYGYTF.

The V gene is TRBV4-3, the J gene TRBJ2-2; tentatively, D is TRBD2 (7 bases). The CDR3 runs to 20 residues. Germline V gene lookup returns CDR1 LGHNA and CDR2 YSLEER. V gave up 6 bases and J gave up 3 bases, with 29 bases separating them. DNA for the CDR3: TGCGCCAGCAGTCGGGGTAGGGGGGGGCCGTTTTTACTTCACACCGGGGAGCTGTTTTTT. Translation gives CASSRGRGGPFLLHTGELFF.

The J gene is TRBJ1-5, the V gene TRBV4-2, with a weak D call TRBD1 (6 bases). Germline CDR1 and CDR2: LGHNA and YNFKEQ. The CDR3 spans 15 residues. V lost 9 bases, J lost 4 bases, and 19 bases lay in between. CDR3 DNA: TGTGCCAGACCGCGACTCGGACAGTTAAATCAGCCCCAGCATTTT. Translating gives CARPRLGQLNQPQHF.

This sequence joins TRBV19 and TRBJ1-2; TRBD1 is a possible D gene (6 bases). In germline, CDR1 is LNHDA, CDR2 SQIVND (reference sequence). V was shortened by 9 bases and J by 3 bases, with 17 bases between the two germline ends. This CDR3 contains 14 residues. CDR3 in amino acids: CASTLRGEDYGYTF. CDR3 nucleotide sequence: TGTGCCAGCACTCTCAGGGGAGAGGACTATGGCTACACCTTC.

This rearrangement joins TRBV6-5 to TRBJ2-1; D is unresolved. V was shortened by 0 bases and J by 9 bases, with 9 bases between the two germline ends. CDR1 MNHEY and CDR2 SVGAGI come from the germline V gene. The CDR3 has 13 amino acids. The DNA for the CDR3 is TGTGCCAGCAGTTACTCGGAGTGGAGTGAGCAGTTCTTC. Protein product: CASSYSEWSEQFF.

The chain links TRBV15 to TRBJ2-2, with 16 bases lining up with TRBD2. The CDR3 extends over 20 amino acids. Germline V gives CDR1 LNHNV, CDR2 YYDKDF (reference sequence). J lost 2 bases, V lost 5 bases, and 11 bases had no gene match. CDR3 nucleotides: TGTGCCACCAGCCCCAAAGGGGGACTAGCGGGAGGGCCTAACACCGGGGAGCTGTTTTTT. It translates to CATSPKGGLAGGPNTGELFF.

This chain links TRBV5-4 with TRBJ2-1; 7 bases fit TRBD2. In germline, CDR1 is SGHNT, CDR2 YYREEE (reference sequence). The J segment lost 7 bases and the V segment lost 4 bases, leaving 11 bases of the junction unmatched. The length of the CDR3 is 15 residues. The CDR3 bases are TGTGCCAGCAGCCCCCAAGCGGGGAGCAGGAATGAGCAGTTCTTC. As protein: CASSPQAGSRNEQFF.

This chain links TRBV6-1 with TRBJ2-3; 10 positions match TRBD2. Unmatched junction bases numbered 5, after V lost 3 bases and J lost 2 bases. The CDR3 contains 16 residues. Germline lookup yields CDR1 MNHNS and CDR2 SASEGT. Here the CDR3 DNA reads TGTGCCAGCAGTGACCTAGCGGGGGCCTACACAGATACGCAGTATTTT. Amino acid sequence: CASSDLAGAYTDTQYF.

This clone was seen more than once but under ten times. The CDR3 DNA reads TGTGCCAGCAGTGAAATTCCTGGGCTAGCCGGCACCGGGGAGCTGTTTTTT. Translated, it gives CASSEIPGLAGTGELFF. V is TRBV2 and J is TRBJ2-2, with D perhaps matching TRBD2 (5 bases). This CDR3 is 17 amino acids long. Germline CDR1 and CDR2: SNHLY and FYNNEI. Trimming pared 2 bases from V and 4 bases from J, leaving 17 bases between. The full variable domain, completed using reference TRBV2 and TRBJ2-2, is EPEVTQTPSHQVTQMGQEVILRCVPISNHLYFYWYRQILGQKVEFLVSFYNNEISEKSEIFDDQFSVERPDGSNFTLKIRSTKLEDSAMYFCASSEIPGLAGTGELFFGEGSRLTVL.

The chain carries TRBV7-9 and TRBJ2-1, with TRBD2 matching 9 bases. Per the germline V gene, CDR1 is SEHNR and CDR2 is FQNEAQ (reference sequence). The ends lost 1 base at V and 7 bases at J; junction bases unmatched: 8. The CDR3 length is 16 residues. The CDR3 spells CASSLELGTSQNEQFF. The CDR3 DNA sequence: TGTGCCAGCAGCTTAGAGCTAGGGACTAGCCAGAATGAGCAGTTCTTC.

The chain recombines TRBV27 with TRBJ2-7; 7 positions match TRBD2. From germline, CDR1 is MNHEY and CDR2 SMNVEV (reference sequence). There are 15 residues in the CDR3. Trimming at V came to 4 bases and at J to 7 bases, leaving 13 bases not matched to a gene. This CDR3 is CASSSYSPGGEEQYF. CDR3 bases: TGTGCCAGCAGTTCCTATAGTCCGGGGGGTGAGGAGCAGTACTTC.

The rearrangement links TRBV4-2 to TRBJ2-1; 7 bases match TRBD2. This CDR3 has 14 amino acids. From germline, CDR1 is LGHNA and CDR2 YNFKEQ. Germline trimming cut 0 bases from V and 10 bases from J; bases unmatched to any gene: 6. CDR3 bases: TGTGCCAGCAGCCAAGATAATAGCGGGTGGGAGCAGTTCTTC. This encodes CASSQDNSGWEQFF.

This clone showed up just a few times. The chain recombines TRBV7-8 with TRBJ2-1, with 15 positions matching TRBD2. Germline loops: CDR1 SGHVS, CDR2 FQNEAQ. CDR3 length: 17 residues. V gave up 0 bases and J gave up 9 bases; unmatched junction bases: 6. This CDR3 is CASSLARTSGGAGEQFF. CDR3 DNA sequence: TGTGCCAGCAGCTTAGCCAGGACTAGCGGGGGGGCAGGTGAGCAGTTCTTC.

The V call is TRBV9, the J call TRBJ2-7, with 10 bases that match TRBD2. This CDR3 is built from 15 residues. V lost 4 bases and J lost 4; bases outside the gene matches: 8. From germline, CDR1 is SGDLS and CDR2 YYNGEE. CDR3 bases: TGTGCCAGCAGCCCGGGACTAGCGATTGAGTACGAGCAGTACTTC. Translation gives CASSPGLAIEYEQYF. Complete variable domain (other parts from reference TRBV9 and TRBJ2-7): DSGVTQTPKHLITATGQRVTLRCSPRSGDLSVYWYQQSLDQGLQFLIQYYNGEERAKGNILERFSAQQFPDLHSELNLSSLELGDSALYFCASSPGLAIEYEQYFGPGTRLTVT.

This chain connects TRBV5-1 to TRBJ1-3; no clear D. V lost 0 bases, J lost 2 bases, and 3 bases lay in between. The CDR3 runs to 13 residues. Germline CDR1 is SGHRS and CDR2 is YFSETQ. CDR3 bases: TGCGCCAGCAGCTTGGCCACTGGAAACACCATATATTTT. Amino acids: CASSLATGNTIYF.